This TCR beta chain was sequenced for a study of cytomegalovirus exposure and HLA in healthy donors. Study outcomes and limitations: In a later analysis, CMV-associated beta chains were mostly HLA-associated, it appeared. Among immune exposure information, only CMV serostatus was available. Association with HLA alleles at 0.05 false discovery rate was found for 15,000 to 20,000 TCR beta sequences in a later analysis.

Primers: 60 Vbeta forward and 13 Jbeta reverse. The table came from immunoSEQ multiplex PCR; TCRdb's copy has only in-frame clones and leaves some out. The data hold around 94,000 clones, with roughly 79% observed a single time. To note about this clone: Its antigen is not identified.

The clonotype was recovered from a woman between 40 and 55 years old in good health and CMV-seronegative. Input material: PBMCs.

CDR3 sequence (DNA): TGTGCCTGGAGTGGTTCAGGGGCTAGCGGGACAAAGGGGTCCTACAATGAGCAGTTCTTC. As protein: CAWSGSGASGTKGSYNEQFF. The chain recombines TRBV30 with TRBJ2-1, with 9 bases identical to TRBD2. CDR1 and CDR2 (germline): GTSNPN, SVGIG (reference sequence). CDR3 length equals 20 residues. The V segment lost 1 base and the J segment 1 base; nucleotides outside the gene matches: 17.